This T cell receptor (beta chain) was recovered during a study of regulatory T cells in long-lasting Graves disease. CDR3 regions were amplified by Arm-PCR using iRepertoire HTBI primers to build TCR beta libraries. TCRdb passed the multiplex PCR reads through MiXCR, listing each CDR3 protein once. The table has 600,000 to 850,000 distinct CDR3 sequences, around 30% seen once. This clonotype was recorded many times. Time point here: persistent/refractory GD, antithyroid drugs over 5 years with positive TRAb. Making the TCR library involved RNA that had been extracted from PBMCs. V lost 6 bases and J lost 5; bases outside the gene matches: 4. CDR3 length equals 14 residues.

The origin of this receptor is a female donor with Graves disease. The rearrangement uses TRBV12-3 or TRBV12-4 and TRBJ1-4, with 9 bases matching TRBD1. Specimen: peripheral blood mononuclear cells (PBMCs), collected when the disease was refractory, from a patient treated with antithyroid drugs. DNA for the CDR3: TGTGCCAGCAGGACCGGGACAGGGAATGAAAAACTGTTTTTT. Its translation is CASRTGTGNEKLFF.